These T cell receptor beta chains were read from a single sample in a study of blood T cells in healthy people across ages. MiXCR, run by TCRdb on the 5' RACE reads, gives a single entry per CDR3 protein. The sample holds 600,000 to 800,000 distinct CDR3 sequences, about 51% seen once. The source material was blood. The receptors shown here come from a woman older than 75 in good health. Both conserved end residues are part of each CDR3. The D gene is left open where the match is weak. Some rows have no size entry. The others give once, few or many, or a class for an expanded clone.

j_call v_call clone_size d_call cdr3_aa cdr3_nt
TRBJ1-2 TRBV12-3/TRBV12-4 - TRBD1 CASSRRTGVNYGYTF TGTGCCAGCAGTCGGCGGACAGGGGTAAACTATGGCTACACCTTC
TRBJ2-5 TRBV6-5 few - CASSSLPETQYF TGTGCCAGCAGCTCCCTTCCGGAGACCCAGTACTTC
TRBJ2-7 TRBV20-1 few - CSASWRHNEQYF TGCAGTGCTAGCTGGCGTCACAATGAGCAGTACTTC
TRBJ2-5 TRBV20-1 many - CSARGQQETQYF TGCAGTGCTAGAGGACAGCAAGAGACCCAGTACTTC
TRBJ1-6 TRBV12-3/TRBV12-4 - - CASSLDPVRPALHF TGTGCCAGCAGCTTAGACCCCGTGCGGCCAGCCCTCCACTTT
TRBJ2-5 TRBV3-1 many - CASTMRGVPKTQYF TGTGCCAGCACCATGCGAGGGGTTCCGAAGACCCAGTACTTC
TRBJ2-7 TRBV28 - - CASSLVPNWDNYEQYF TGTGCCAGCAGTTTAGTCCCCAATTGGGATAACTACGAGCAGTACTTC
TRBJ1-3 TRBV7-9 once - CASSLLGPGGGNTIYF TGTGCCAGCAGCTTACTTGGGCCGGGAGGTGGAAACACCATATATTTT
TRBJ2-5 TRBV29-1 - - CSGEVRGAPQETQYF TGCAGCGGGGAAGTTCGTGGGGCGCCCCAAGAGACCCAGTACTTC
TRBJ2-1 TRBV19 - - CASSIGLDYYNEQFF TGTGCCAGTAGTATAGGGCTAGACTACTACAATGAGCAGTTCTTC
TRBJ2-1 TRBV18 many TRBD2 CASSPPGGAYNEQFF TGTGCCAGCTCACCACCCGGGGGGGCCTACAATGAGCAGTTCTTC
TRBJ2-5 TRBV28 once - CASSLAEQGGETQYF TGTGCCAGCAGTTTGGCGGAACAGGGGGGGGAGACCCAGTACTTC
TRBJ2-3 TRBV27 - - CASSHGGSGLGSADTQYF TGTGCCAGCAGCCATGGGGGGTCCGGGCTAGGAAGCGCAGATACGCAGTATTTT
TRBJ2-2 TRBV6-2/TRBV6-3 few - CASSYRGFAGELFF TGTGCCAGCAGTTACCGTGGTTTCGCCGGGGAGCTGTTTTTT
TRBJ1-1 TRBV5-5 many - CASSFRGNTEAFF TGTGCCAGCAGCTTTAGGGGGAACACTGAAGCTTTCTTT
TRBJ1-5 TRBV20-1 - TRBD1 CSARDTNRGNSNQPQHF TGCAGTGCTAGAGATACGAACAGGGGGAATAGCAATCAGCCCCAGCATTTT
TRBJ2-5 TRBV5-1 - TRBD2 CASSLTSAQETQYF TGCGCCAGCAGCCTTACTAGCGCCCAAGAGACCCAGTACTTC
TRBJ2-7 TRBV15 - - CATSAEVPNYEQYF TGTGCCACCAGCGCAGAGGTCCCGAACTACGAGCAGTACTTC
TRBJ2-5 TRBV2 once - CASKQGGETQYF TGTGCCAGCAAACAGGGAGGAGAGACCCAGTACTTC
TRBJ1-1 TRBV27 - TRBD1 CASSSGQANTEAFF TGTGCCAGCAGTTCCGGACAGGCGAACACTGAAGCTTTCTTT
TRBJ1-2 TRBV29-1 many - CSAGGGFSYTF TGCAGCGCCGGGGGTGGCTTTAGCTACACCTTC
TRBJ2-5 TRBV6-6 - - CASSYGQGLETQYF TGTGCCAGCAGTTACGGGCAGGGGTTGGAGACCCAGTACTTC
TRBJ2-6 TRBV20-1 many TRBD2 CSASGLAGVPLSGANVLTF TGCAGTGCTAGCGGACTAGCGGGAGTTCCCCTCTCTGGGGCCAACGTCCTGACTTTC
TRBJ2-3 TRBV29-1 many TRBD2 CSSRRTSGSTDTQYF TGCAGCTCCCGGAGGACTAGCGGGAGCACAGATACGCAGTATTTT
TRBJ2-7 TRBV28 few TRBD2 CAGGRIYRSYEQYF TGTGCCGGCGGGAGGATCTACCGCTCCTACGAGCAGTACTTC
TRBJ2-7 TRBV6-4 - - CATDTFAYEQYF TGTGCCACCGACACCTTTGCCTACGAGCAGTACTTC
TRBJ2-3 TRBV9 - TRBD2 CASSVERAGVTDTQYF TGTGCCAGCAGCGTAGAAAGAGCGGGAGTAACAGATACGCAGTATTTT
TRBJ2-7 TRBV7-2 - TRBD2 CASRELAGGSYEQYF TGTGCCAGCAGGGAACTAGCGGGAGGTTCCTACGAGCAGTACTTC
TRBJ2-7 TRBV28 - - CASRSSSGYSYEQYF TGTGCCAGCAGAAGTTCTTCAGGTTACTCCTACGAGCAGTACTTC
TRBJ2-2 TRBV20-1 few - CSGGSYTGELFF TGCAGTGGCGGGTCGTACACCGGGGAGCTGTTTTTT
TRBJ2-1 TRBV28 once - CASSLAQEQETQFF TGTGCCAGCAGTTTAGCGCAGGAACAAGAGACCCAGTTCTTC
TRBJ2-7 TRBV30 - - CAWSAFDEQYF TGTGCCTGGAGTGCTTTCGACGAGCAGTACTTC
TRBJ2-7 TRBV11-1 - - CASSLARQTIYEQYF TGTGCCAGCAGCTTAGCTCGACAGACAATCTACGAGCAGTACTTC
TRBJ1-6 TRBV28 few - CASSLARVTYNSPLHF TGTGCCAGCAGTTTAGCCAGGGTCACCTATAATTCACCCCTCCACTTT
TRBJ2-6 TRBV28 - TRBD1 CASNSGGAGANVLTF TGTGCCAGCAACTCAGGGGGCGCTGGGGCCAACGTCCTGACTTTC
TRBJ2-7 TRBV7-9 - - CASEPAGAFYEQYF TGTGCCAGCGAACCAGCAGGGGCCTTCTACGAGCAGTACTTC
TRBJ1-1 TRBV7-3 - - CASSFGPMNTEAFF TGTGCCAGCAGTTTCGGGCCGATGAACACTGAAGCTTTCTTT
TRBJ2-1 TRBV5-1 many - CASSLAAGIRYNEQFF TGCGCCAGCAGCTTGGCCGCGGGGATTCGATACAATGAGCAGTTCTTC
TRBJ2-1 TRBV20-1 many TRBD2 CSARGELAGVYNEQFF TGCAGTGCTAGAGGGGAACTAGCGGGAGTATACAATGAGCAGTTCTTC
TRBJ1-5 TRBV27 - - CASREGRGPSNQPQHF TGTGCCAGCAGAGAAGGAAGGGGACCGAGCAATCAGCCCCAGCATTTT
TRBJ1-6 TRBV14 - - CASSQDPAGRSPLHF TGTGCCAGCAGCCAAGATCCGGCAGGGCGGTCACCCCTCCACTTT
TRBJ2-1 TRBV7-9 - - CASSSPPDKVSYNEQFF TGTGCCAGCAGCTCACCACCGGACAAGGTTTCCTACAATGAGCAGTTCTTC
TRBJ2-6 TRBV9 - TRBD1 CASIRDRGPGANVLTF TGTGCCAGCATCCGGGACAGGGGGCCTGGGGCCAACGTCCTGACTTTC
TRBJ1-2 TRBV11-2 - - CASSLDPDPNYGYTF TGTGCCAGCAGCTTAGATCCAGATCCTAACTATGGCTACACCTTC
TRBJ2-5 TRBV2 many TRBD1 CASNPTGTANQETQYF TGTGCCAGCAACCCCACCGGGACAGCCAACCAAGAGACCCAGTACTTC
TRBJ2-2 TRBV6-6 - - CASSYGPIVGELFF TGTGCCAGCAGTTATGGCCCGATTGTGGGGGAGCTGTTTTTT
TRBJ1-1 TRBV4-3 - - CASSQVARLNTEAFF TGCGCCAGCAGCCAAGTAGCCCGGTTAAACACTGAAGCTTTCTTT
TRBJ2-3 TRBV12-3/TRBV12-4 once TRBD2 CASSPSLAGGRLTDTQYF TGTGCCAGCAGTCCAAGCTTAGCGGGGGGGCGCTTAACAGATACGCAGTATTTT
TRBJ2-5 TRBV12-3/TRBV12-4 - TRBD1 CASSLSITPGGQETQYF TGTGCCAGCAGTTTGTCGATAACCCCAGGGGGCCAAGAGACCCAGTACTTC
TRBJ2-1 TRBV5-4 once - CASSLEWTGNNEQFF TGCGCCAGCAGCTTGGAGTGGACGGGAAACAATGAGCAGTTCTTC
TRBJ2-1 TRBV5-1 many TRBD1 CASSLTGGAYDEQFF TGCGCCAGCAGCTTGACAGGGGGCGCCTATGATGAGCAGTTCTTC
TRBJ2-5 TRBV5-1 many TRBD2 CASSQTGTSGKETQYF TGCGCCAGCAGCCAGACCGGGACTAGCGGCAAAGAGACCCAGTACTTC